This section outlines one T cell receptor (beta chain) sequence together with its context. The antigen remains unidentified. This record comes from a study of shared clonotypes between healthy human individuals. On the study more broadly: CD4 naive cells filled three plates per donor, CD4 memory three, CD8 naive two and CD8 memory one. Study-wide results and caveats: Naive subsets usually exceeded memory subsets in estimated richness.

The test was conducted at deep level. Here immunoSEQ multiplex PCR was the method, and the copy in TCRdb shows in-frame clones only, minus some. The profile shows about 590,000 clones, roughly 95% of them singletons. CD45RO-negative, CCR7-selected cells formed the naive CD8 fraction, which excluded terminally differentiated effector memory CD45RA+ cells. This sequence was found in a woman aged 30 to 39 in good health. Sequencing was performed on naive CD8+ T cells sorted from blood.

CDR3 in amino acids: CASGRVAYEQYF. CDR3 sequence (DNA): TGTGCCAGCGGCAGGGTGGCCTACGAGCAGTACTTC. The genes are TRBV27 and TRBJ2-7, with D possibly matching TRBD1 (5 bases). CDR3 length: 12 amino acids. V dropped 8 bases and J dropped 2 bases, with 10 bases sitting between them. From germline, CDR1 is MNHEY and CDR2 SMNVEV (reference sequence).